This T cell receptor (beta chain) was retrieved from a study of blood T cell repertoires in COVID-19. On the study more broadly: The analysed material was cDNA or gDNA that came from T cells, B-cell-depleted T cells, or PBMCs.

Trimming took off 2 bases at V and 7 bases at J, with 16 bases between the two ends. The CDR3 loop spans 14 amino acids. Germline CDR1 is SGHDT and CDR2 is YYEEEE. While infection was still active, Seattle patients were enrolled and then followed longitudinally. This clone has just a few counts. Only in-frame clones appear in the TCRdb table, and some are missing; sequencing was by immunoSEQ multiplex PCR. Of around 150,000 clones in the sample, about four fifths were seen once. The sequencing input was peripheral blood. V and J are TRBV5-6 and TRBJ2-7; D gene uncertain. The sequence came from a man in his thirties or forties with COVID-19, enrolled during active disease. CDR3 DNA: TGTGCCAGCAGCTTCTTTAGTGGTACGACAGAGCAGTACTTC. It codes for CASSFFSGTTEQYF.